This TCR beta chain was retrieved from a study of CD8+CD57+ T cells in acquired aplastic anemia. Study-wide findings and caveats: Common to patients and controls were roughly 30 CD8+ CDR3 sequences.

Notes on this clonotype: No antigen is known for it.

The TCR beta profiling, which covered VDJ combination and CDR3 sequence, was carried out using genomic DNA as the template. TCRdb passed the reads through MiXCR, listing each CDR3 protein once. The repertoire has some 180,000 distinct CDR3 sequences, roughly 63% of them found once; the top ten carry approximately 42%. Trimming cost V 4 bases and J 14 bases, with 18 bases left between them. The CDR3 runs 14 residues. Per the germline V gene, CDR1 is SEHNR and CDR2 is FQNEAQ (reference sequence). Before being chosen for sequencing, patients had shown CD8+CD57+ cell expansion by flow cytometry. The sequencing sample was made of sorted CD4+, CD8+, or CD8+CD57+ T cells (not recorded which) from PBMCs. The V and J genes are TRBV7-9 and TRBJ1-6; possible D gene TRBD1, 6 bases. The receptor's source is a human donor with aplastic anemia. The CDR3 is CASSSGTSPQALHF. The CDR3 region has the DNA TGTGCCAGCAGCTCCGGGACATCCCCCCAGGCCCTCCACTTT.